This passage covers 18 T cell receptor beta chains from one sample sequenced in a study of beta chain features in type 1 diabetes. As every portion of the isolated RNA was reverse transcribed, the sequencing read expressed TCRB transcripts. Measured with immunoSEQ multiplex PCR; TCRdb has only the in-frame clones, and not every one. The sample holds 350,000 to 400,000 clones, roughly 16% seen once. The specimen was naive CD4+ T cells from blood. Receptors were obtained from a woman younger than 35 in good health.

This clone has a handful of counts. This rearrangement joins TRBV7-9 to TRBJ2-7, with 7 bases identical to TRBD2. This CDR3 is built from 15 residues. V was clipped by 2 bases and J by 5 bases; unmatched bases: 9. Germline values: CDR1 SEHNR, CDR2 FQNEAQ (reference sequence). The CDR3 loop reads CASSLSGPRGDEQYF. The CDR3 bases are TGTGCCAGCAGCTTAAGCGGACCCCGGGGGGACGAGCAGTACTTC.

The genes are TRBV27 and TRBJ2-6; D gene ambiguous. The CDR3 consists of 17 residues. CDR1 and CDR2 (germline): MNHEY, SMNVEV (reference sequence). Trimming removed 1 base at V and 2 bases at J, with 12 bases between. CDR3 sequence reads: CASSLYGRTPGANVLTF. The CDR3 DNA follows: TGTGCCAGCAGTTTATATGGCAGAACCCCTGGGGCCAACGTCCTGACTTTC.

This rearrangement joins TRBV7-8 to TRBJ2-3; 10 positions match TRBD2. CDR1 and CDR2 from the germline V gene are SGHVS and FQNEAQ. V gave up 4 bases and J gave up 4 bases; unmatched junction bases: 8. This CDR3 comprises 16 residues. The CDR3 loop reads CASSSLAGFGADTQYF. In DNA, the CDR3 is TGTGCCAGCAGCTCACTAGCGGGATTTGGGGCAGATACGCAGTATTTT.

The genes are TRBV5-6 and TRBJ2-1; TRBD2 matches at 11 bases. Germline CDR1 and CDR2: SGHDT and YYEEEE. The CDR3 runs 15 residues. V dropped 0 bases and J dropped 6; count of bases not matched to a gene: 2. The DNA for the CDR3 is TGTGCCAGCAGCTTGGCCGGGACTAGCGGCAATGAGCAGTTCTTC. Translation gives CASSLAGTSGNEQFF.

This clone was counted only a few times. The gene calls are TRBV2 and TRBJ2-1, with 8 bases fitting TRBD2. V was clipped by 6 bases and J by 4 bases; unmatched bases: 5. Germline CDR1 reads SNHLY; CDR2 reads FYNNEI. This CDR3 region has 14 residues. The CDR3 DNA reads TGTGCCAGCAGGAGTAGCGGGACATACAATGAGCAGTTCTTC. As protein: CASRSSGTYNEQFF.

A few counts support this clone. The chain employs TRBV29-1 and TRBJ1-2, with TRBD1 matching over 8 bases. The trim removed 6 bases at V and 7 bases at J, leaving 10 bases unmatched. This CDR3 region has 13 residues. Germline CDR1 is SQVTM and CDR2 is ANQGSEA. CDR3 sequence reads: CSVALGTGFGYTF. CDR3 nucleotide sequence: TGCAGCGTCGCCCTCGGGACAGGATTTGGCTACACCTTC.

This clone occurred a few times. J is TRBJ1-1 and V is TRBV18; D is possibly TRBD1 (6 bases). The CDR3 has 15 residues. V shed 2 bases and J shed 3 bases, with 13 bases lying between them. Germline loops: CDR1 KGHSH, CDR2 LQKENI. CDR3 bases: TGTGCCAGCTCACCAAGGCAGGGGATATACACTGAAGCTTTCTTT. Its translation: CASSPRQGIYTEAFF.

The rearrangement joins TRBV5-1 to TRBJ1-1; possible D gene TRBD1, 5 bases. Between the trimmed V and J ends, which lost 5 bases and 0 bases, there was a span of 14 bases. The germline V gene has CDR1 SGHRS and CDR2 YFSETQ. The CDR3 covers 15 residues. This CDR3 reads CASSGAGYMNTEAFF. The DNA for the CDR3 is TGCGCCAGCAGTGGGGCAGGCTACATGAACACTGAAGCTTTCTTT. Using reference TRBV5-1 and TRBJ1-1 for the parts outside the CDR3, the full variable domain is KAGVTQTPRYLIKTRGQQVTLSCSPISGHRSVSWYQQTPGQGLQFLFEYFSETQRNKGNFPGRFSGRQFSNSRSEMNVSTLELGDSALYLCASSGAGYMNTEAFFGQGTRLTVV.

This chain connects TRBV18 to TRBJ2-7; 10 bases match TRBD2. The length of the CDR3 is 20 residues. Per the germline V gene, CDR1 is KGHSH and CDR2 is LQKENI. Trimming removed 8 bases from V and 3 bases from J; junction bases left unmatched: 25. CDR3 sequence (DNA): TGTGCCAGCCGCCCGGAGGCTAGCGGGAGAAGCTGGTATGCGGGCTACGAGCAGTACTTC. Amino acid sequence: CASRPEASGRSWYAGYEQYF.

This sequence joins TRBV5-1 and TRBJ1-1; 7 bases align to TRBD1. J was trimmed by 7 bases and V by 3 bases; bases with no gene match: 6. The CDR3 has 13 residues. Germline-derived CDR1 and CDR2 are SGHRS and YFSETQ. The CDR3 reads CASSSTGVSEAFF. CDR3 bases: TGCGCCAGCAGCTCTACAGGGGTTAGTGAAGCTTTCTTT.

V and J are TRBV2 and TRBJ1-5, with 10 nucleotides matching TRBD1. This CDR3 comprises 16 residues. V lost 4 bases, J lost 4 bases, and 7 bases stayed unmatched. The germline V gene encodes CDR1 SNHLY and CDR2 FYNNEI. The CDR3 bases are TGTGCCAGCAGTGGGGGACAGGGGAGGAGAAATCAGCCCCAGCATTTT. It codes for CASSGGQGRRNQPQHF.

The chain joins TRBV11-3 to TRBJ1-1; maybe TRBD1 (6 bases). V was cut by 5 bases and J by 7 bases, with 14 bases left in between. Per the germline V gene, CDR1 is SGHNT and CDR2 is YENEEA. The CDR3 consists of 13 residues. The CDR3 is CASSRAGESEAFF. In nucleotides, the CDR3 is TGTGCCAGCAGCAGGGCAGGGGAAAGTGAAGCTTTCTTT.

This chain uses TRBV15 with TRBJ1-1; D is uncertain. Deletions cut 1 base from V and 8 bases from J, with 14 bases between. Germline CDR1 LNHNV, CDR2 YYDKDF (reference sequence). CDR3 length: 14 amino acids. In nucleotides, the CDR3 is TGTGCCACCAGCAGAGTGACCCGAACGGGAGAAGCTTTCTTT. Translated, it gives CATSRVTRTGEAFF.

The chain carries TRBV15 and TRBJ1-2; D gene uncertain. The CDR3 sequence is 13 residues long. Trimming left V 0 bases short and J 3 bases short, with 5 bases between. Germline V gene lookup returns CDR1 LNHNV and CDR2 YYDKDF (reference sequence). The CDR3 region is CATSRDSHYGYTF. In nucleotides, the CDR3 is TGTGCCACCAGCAGAGACAGTCACTATGGCTACACCTTC.

This clone was observed a few times. This sequence joins TRBV29-1 and TRBJ2-5; perhaps TRBD1 as D (5 bases). Trimming took 1 base from V and 5 from J, leaving 11 bases between them. The germline V gene encodes CDR1 SQVTM and CDR2 ANQGSEA. The length of the CDR3 is 13 residues. Written as DNA, the CDR3 is TGCAGCGTTGAAGTAGGGGCAGGGGAGACCCAGTACTTC. As protein: CSVEVGAGETQYF. The variable domain in full, completed from reference TRBV29-1 and TRBJ2-5, reads SAVISQKPSRDICQRGTSLTIQCQVDSQVTMMFWYRQQPGQSLTLIATANQGSEATYESGFVIDKFPISRPNLTFSTLTVSNMSPEDSSIYLCSVEVGAGETQYFGPGTRLLVL.

The CDR3 loop is CASSFHQSAYEQYF. The CDR3 DNA reads TGTGCCAGCAGCTTTCACCAGTCAGCCTACGAGCAGTACTTC. The chain employs TRBV7-9 and TRBJ2-7; D not resolved. Germline CDR1 is SEHNR and CDR2 is FQNEAQ (reference sequence). V lost 3 bases and J 2 bases, leaving 11 bases between the germline ends. There are 14 residues in the CDR3.

The V gene is TRBV7-6, the J gene TRBJ2-1; 8 bases line up with TRBD2. The CDR3 contains 15 residues. The germline CDR1 and CDR2 sequences are SGHVS and FNYEAQ. V lost 3 bases, J lost 6 bases, and 7 bases stayed unmatched. CDR3 loop: CASSFSSGRVNEQFF. In DNA form, the CDR3 reads TGTGCCAGCAGCTTCTCTAGCGGGCGTGTCAATGAGCAGTTCTTC.

This clone was seen only a few times. The chain joins TRBV28 to TRBJ1-1, with D possibly being TRBD1 (6 bases). Trimming removed 7 bases from V and 6 bases from J, with 21 bases in between. CDR3 length: 15 residues. Germline assignment: CDR1 MDHEN and CDR2 SYDVKM. CDR3 in DNA: TGTGCCAGCATCCCCCCTTCAGGGAGACAGGCTGAAGCTTTCTTT. Translation gives CASIPPSGRQAEAFF.